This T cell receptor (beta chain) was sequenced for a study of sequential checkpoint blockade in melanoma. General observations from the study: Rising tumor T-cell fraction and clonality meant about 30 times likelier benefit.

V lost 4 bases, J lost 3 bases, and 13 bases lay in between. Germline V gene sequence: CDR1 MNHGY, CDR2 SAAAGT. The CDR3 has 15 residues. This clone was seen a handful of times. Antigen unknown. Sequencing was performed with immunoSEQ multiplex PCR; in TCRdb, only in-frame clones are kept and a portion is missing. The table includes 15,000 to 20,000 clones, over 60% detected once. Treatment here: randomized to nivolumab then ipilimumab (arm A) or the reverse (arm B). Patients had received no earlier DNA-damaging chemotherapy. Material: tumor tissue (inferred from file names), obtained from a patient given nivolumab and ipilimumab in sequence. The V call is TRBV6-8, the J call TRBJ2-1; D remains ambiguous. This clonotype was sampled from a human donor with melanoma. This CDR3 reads CASSSSTGIYNEQFF. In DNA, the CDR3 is TGTGCCAGCAGTTCCTCGACTGGAATCTACAATGAGCAGTTCTTC.